Listed here are 29 T cell receptor beta chains from one sample, sequenced in a study of breast tumors, draining lymph nodes, adjacent tissues. TCRdb redid the calling of the multiplex PCR reads with MiXCR, one entry per CDR3 protein. The sample contains tens of thousands of distinct CDR3 sequences, 45% to 60% of which appear only once. Sequenced sample: breast tumor tissue. The receptors stem from a female donor with breast cancer. Some clones in this sample may be carry-over from other donors' samples.

V usage is TRBV20-1 and J usage is TRBJ2-4, with D possibly being TRBD2 (5 bases). The V gene's germline CDR1 is DFQATT and CDR2 SNEGSKA (reference sequence). V was clipped by 0 bases and J by 0 bases, with 9 bases between them. This CDR3 spans 15 amino acids. CDR3 DNA sequence: TGCAGTGCTAGAGACCGGAGGTCAGCCAAAAACATTCAGTACTTC. It codes for CSARDRRSAKNIQYF.

The chain carries TRBV12-3 or TRBV12-4 and TRBJ2-5; 12 bases map to TRBD2. This CDR3 is 16 amino acids long. V lost 6 bases to trimming and J lost 5 bases; unmatched junction nucleotides: 10. CDR3 nucleotides: TGTGCCAGCAGCTCCCGCCTAGCGGGGGGGCGGGAGACCCAGTACTTC. Residues: CASSSRLAGGRETQYF.

As DNA, the CDR3 is TGCAGTGCCTTGGACAGGGGGCGGAACACCGGGGAGCTGTTTTTT. It specifies CSALDRGRNTGELFF. The chain uses TRBV20-1 and TRBJ2-2, with TRBD1 matching 11 bases. Germline values: CDR1 DFQATT, CDR2 SNEGSKA (reference sequence). The CDR3 runs 15 residues. Trimming removed 6 bases from V and 1 base from J; junction bases left unmatched: 4.

About this clonotype: A read error may be the cause here, since a much bigger clone is one base away. This CDR3 is CASRQTPSYEQFF. DNA of the CDR3: TGTGCCAGCAGACAAACCCCCAGTTATGAGCAGTTCTTC. The chain employs TRBV6-1 and TRBJ2-1; no clear D. The ends were cut back, 6 bases at V and 8 bases at J, with 14 bases in the middle. The germline CDR1 and CDR2 sequences are MNHNS and SASEGT. The CDR3 sequence is 13 residues long.

This clonotype was detected a few times. The CDR3 sequence is CSARAGQPPYEQYF. As DNA, the CDR3 is TGCAGTGCTAGAGCGGGACAGCCCCCCTACGAGCAGTACTTC. The chain joins TRBV20-1 to TRBJ2-7; 7 bases fit TRBD1. This CDR3 contains 14 residues. CDR1 and CDR2 from the germline V gene are DFQATT and SNEGSKA (reference sequence). The V segment lost 1 base and the J segment 2 bases; nucleotides outside the gene matches: 5.

This clonotype appeared once. At one of its ends the junction is not consistent with the germline gene, which may arise from a read error. The genes are TRBV20-1 and TRBJ2-7; possible D gene TRBD2, 6 bases. This CDR3 spans 11 amino acids. CDR1 DFQATT and CDR2 SNEGSKA come from the germline V gene (reference sequence). DNA for the CDR3: TGCAGTGCTAGAAGCGGGCACGAGCAGTCCTTC. This translates into CSARSGHEQSF.

On this clonotype itself: A read error is possible here, since a much larger clone lies one base away. The rearrangement joins TRBV6-1 to TRBJ2-7, with 7 nucleotides matching TRBD1. CDR1 and CDR2 (germline): MNHNS, SASEGT. The V segment lost 5 bases and the J segment 5 bases; nucleotides outside the gene matches: 9. This CDR3 has 14 residues. The CDR3 region is CASSHRGQSNEQYF. CDR3 DNA sequence: TGTGCCAGCAGTCATAGGGGACAGAGCAACGAGCAGTACTTC.

Points on this clonotype: Given the absence of the conserved phenylalanine or tryptophan at the CDR3 end, a read error is likely. The chain uses TRBV12-3 or TRBV12-4 and TRBJ2-3; 8 bases match TRBD2. The CDR3 is 15 residues long. V trimming: 6 bases; J trimming: 4 bases; junction bases outside the gene matches: 9. CDR3 region: CASRPRGGISDTQYL. CDR3 bases: TGTGCCAGCAGACCCCGGGGGGGCATATCAGATACGCAGTATCTT.

The rearrangement joins TRBV6-5 to TRBJ2-1, with D hard to call. The CDR3 contains 14 residues. Per the germline V gene, CDR1 is MNHEY and CDR2 is SVGAGI. The V end was cut by 6 bases, the J end by 7 bases, with 16 bases between. The DNA of the CDR3 is TGTGCCAGCAGAGCTACGACGGTAACTAATGAGCAGTTCTTC. Protein sequence: CASRATTVTNEQFF.

This clonotype was picked up many times. The V and J genes are TRBV5-1 and TRBJ1-1, with a tentative D call TRBD1 (5 bases). The CDR3 length is 13 residues. Per germline, CDR1 SGHRS and CDR2 YFSETQ. V dropped 0 bases and J dropped 3 bases, with 6 bases sitting between them. In DNA form, the CDR3 reads TGCGCCAGCAGCTTGGTGGGGCACACTGAAGCTTTCTTT. This sequence encodes CASSLVGHTEAFF.

A remark on this clonotype: Since no conserved phenylalanine or tryptophan closes the CDR3, a read error is the likely cause. The DNA is omitted, as the CDR3 cannot be located on it reliably, and the CDR3 follows TCRdb's listing. CDR3 protein: CSVVPYLTGWRNTGELSS. The V gene is TRBV29-1, the J gene TRBJ2-2; the D segment call TRBD1 is taken from the table without a DNA check. The CDR3 has 18 residues if both end residues are counted. Germline CDR1 is SQVTM and CDR2 is ANQGSEA.

This clonotype appeared a few times. The chain couples TRBV2 to TRBJ2-1; TRBD2 aligns across 13 bases. The CDR3 has 15 residues. J was trimmed by 6 bases and V by 6 bases; bases with no gene match: 5. Per germline, CDR1 SNHLY and CDR2 FYNNEI. For the CDR3, the DNA is TGTGCCAGCAGGGGCGGACTAGCGGGGGTCAATGAGCAGTTCTTC. Its protein product is CASRGGLAGVNEQFF.

A word on this clonotype: This may be a read error, as it is one base from a much larger clone. The rearrangement joins TRBV20-1 to TRBJ2-1, with TRBD2 identical over 11 bases. The CDR3 loop spans 15 amino acids. The ends lost 4 bases at V and 6 bases at J; junction bases unmatched: 8. Germline loops: CDR1 DFQATT, CDR2 SNEGSKA (reference sequence). Here the CDR3 DNA reads TGCAGTGCTAACGGACTAGCGGGTTTCTCCAATGAGCAGTTCTTC. Its translation: CSANGLAGFSNEQFF.

This chain links TRBV29-1 with TRBJ2-1; D tentatively fits TRBD1 or TRBD2 (6 bases each). V lost 8 bases to trimming and J lost 5 bases, with 16 bases between them. In germline, CDR1 is SQVTM, CDR2 ANQGSEA. The CDR3 is 13 amino acids. The CDR3 bases are TGCAGCTCCTGGAGGGGGAACAACAATGAGCAGTTCTTC. Protein product: CSSWRGNNNEQFF.

J is TRBJ2-5 and V is TRBV20-1, with no clear D. This CDR3 region has 19 residues. Germline V gene lookup returns CDR1 DFQATT and CDR2 SNEGSKA (reference sequence). The V and J ends lost 1 base and 2 bases respectively, with 26 bases between them. The CDR3: CSARVLAAASGYVQETQYF. The CDR3 DNA reads TGCAGTGCTAGAGTTCTCGCGGCGGCCTCGGGCTATGTTCAAGAGACCCAGTACTTC.

This chain uses TRBV4-2 with TRBJ1-4; 7 bases fit TRBD1. V lost 1 base to trimming and J lost 5 bases; unmatched junction nucleotides: 7. This CDR3 is 16 amino acids long. The germline CDR1 and CDR2 sequences are LGHNA and YNFKEQ. The CDR3 bases are TGTGCCAGCAGCCAAGGTGCGGGACAGCAAAATGAAAAACTGTTTTTT. Protein: CASSQGAGQQNEKLFF.

The rearrangement links TRBV20-1 to TRBJ1-5; unclear D gene. V was shortened by 6 bases and J by 7 bases, with 13 bases between the two germline ends. The CDR3 has 12 amino acids. Germline assignment: CDR1 DFQATT and CDR2 SNEGSKA (reference sequence). CDR3 sequence reads: CSADGGRQPQHF. The CDR3 DNA is TGCAGTGCCGATGGAGGTAGGCAGCCCCAGCATTTT.

This clonotype was seen many times. V usage is TRBV7-2 and J usage is TRBJ2-3, with 7 bases matching TRBD1. J gave up 2 bases and V 6 bases, and 11 bases lay outside the gene matches. The CDR3 has 16 residues. Germline loops: CDR1 SGHTA, CDR2 FQGNSA. The CDR3 protein is CASSPPGTAFTDTQYF. CDR3 DNA sequence: TGTGCCAGCAGTCCCCCCGGGACAGCCTTCACAGATACGCAGTATTTT.

The gene calls are TRBV5-1 and TRBJ2-1; the match to TRBD1 covers 8 bases. This CDR3 comprises 13 residues. V dropped 3 bases and J dropped 5; count of bases not matched to a gene: 1. CDR1 is SGHRS, CDR2 YFSETQ, per germline. The CDR3 region has the DNA TGCGCCAGCAGCTGGGGACAGGACAATGAGCAGTTCTTC. Encoded protein: CASSWGQDNEQFF.

J is TRBJ2-2 and V is TRBV19; 10 bases align to TRBD2. This CDR3 spans 15 amino acids. After removal of 5 bases from V and 5 bases from J, the junction contained 5 bases not matched to a gene. Germline CDR1 is LNHDA and CDR2 is SQIVND (reference sequence). The DNA for the CDR3 is TGTGCCAGTAGTGCCAGCGGGGGGGAGACCGGGGAGCTGTTTTTT. Protein product: CASSASGGETGELFF. Drawing the rest from reference TRBV19 and TRBJ2-2, the complete variable domain is DGGITQSPKYLFRKEGQNVTLSCEQNLNHDAMYWYRQDPGQGLRLIYYSQIVNDFQKGDIAEGYSVSREKKESFPLTVTSAQKNPTAFYLCASSASGGETGELFFGEGSRLTVL.

This chain connects TRBV20-1 to TRBJ1-6, with D tentatively TRBD1 (6 bases). Deletions cut 4 bases from V and 6 bases from J, with 22 bases between. Germline loops: CDR1 DFQATT, CDR2 SNEGSKA (reference sequence). The CDR3 runs to 17 residues. CDR3 sequence: CSANSGTPGTSNSPLHF. The DNA for the CDR3 is TGCAGTGCTAATAGCGGGACACCAGGAACCTCTAATTCACCCCTCCACTTT.

This clonotype was detected ten times or more. The chain couples TRBV20-1 to TRBJ2-3; 10 nucleotides align to TRBD1. Per germline, CDR1 DFQATT and CDR2 SNEGSKA (reference sequence). V lost 6 bases, J lost 3 bases, and 6 bases stayed unmatched. This CDR3 spans 14 amino acids. The CDR3 spells CSAPTGGRTDTQYF. DNA of the CDR3: TGCAGTGCCCCGACAGGGGGCAGGACAGATACGCAGTATTTT.

Comment on this clonotype: The CDR3 end shows no conserved phenylalanine or tryptophan, and so a read error is likely. Because the CDR3's place on the DNA is in doubt, the DNA is left out and the CDR3 is given as listed by TCRdb. The chain recombines TRBV30 with TRBJ1-3; the table's D gene call, TRBD1, was not cross checked with the DNA. The CDR3 spans 10 residues, counting both ends. Germline V lookup: CDR1 GTSNPN, CDR2 SVGIG (reference sequence). The CDR3 loop reads CAWNSPGTPM.

The chain employs TRBV10-2 and TRBJ2-3, with D perhaps TRBD1 (5 bases). This CDR3 comprises 13 residues. Germline CDR1 WSHSY, CDR2 SAAADI. Trimming took off 4 bases at V and 5 bases at J, with 10 bases between the two ends. The CDR3 nucleotides read TGCGCCAGCAGTGGAAGGGGCGGAGATACGCAGTATTTT. Translated, it gives CASSGRGGDTQYF.

This sequence joins TRBV5-5 and TRBJ2-2; perhaps TRBD2 as D (5 bases). The germline CDR1 and CDR2 sequences are SGHKS and YYEKEE (reference sequence). The ends were cut back, 4 bases at V and 4 bases at J, with 17 bases in the middle. This CDR3 contains 16 residues. Written as DNA, the CDR3 is TGTGCCAGCAGCCCCAAGGACGCCGCGGGCACCGGGGAGCTGTTTTTT. Translation gives CASSPKDAAGTGELFF.

The genes are TRBV15 and TRBJ2-5; tentatively, D is TRBD1 or TRBD2 (5 bases each). Germline V gives CDR1 LNHNV, CDR2 YYDKDF (reference sequence). V was cut by 0 bases and J by 1 base, with 9 bases left in between. The length of the CDR3 is 15 residues. Here the CDR3 DNA reads TGTGCCACCAGCAGAGATCCAGGGAGCCAAGAGACCCAGTACTTC. It yields the protein CATSRDPGSQETQYF.

The genes are TRBV11-2 and TRBJ2-7, with unresolved D. The CDR3 is 13 amino acids. Trimming took off 6 bases at V and 2 bases at J, with 11 bases between the two ends. Germline V lookup: CDR1 SGHAT, CDR2 FQNNGV. This CDR3 is CASSWGSAYEQYF. DNA for the CDR3: TGTGCCAGCAGTTGGGGTTCTGCCTACGAGCAGTACTTC.

This clonotype ranks as medium-sized. V is TRBV2 and J is TRBJ2-5, with D uncertain. This CDR3 has 12 residues. CDR1 and CDR2 (germline): SNHLY, FYNNEI. The ends were cut back, 6 bases at V and 5 bases at J, with 10 bases in the middle. In DNA form, the CDR3 reads TGTGCCAGCAGACGGCCAACGGAGACCCAGTACTTC. Translation gives CASRRPTETQYF.

About this clonotype: Germline is not matched at one junction end, which may reflect a read error. V is TRBV20-1 and J is TRBJ1-6, with D tentatively TRBD1 (5 bases). Germline CDR1 reads DFQATT; CDR2 reads SNEGSKA (reference sequence). CDR3 size: 11 residues. In DNA, the CDR3 is TGCAGTGCTAGAGACCCGGGACCCCTCCCCTTT. Translating gives CSARDPGPLPF.